The table lists the clone carrying this T cell receptor beta chain with a few counts. V gave up 5 bases and J gave up 8 bases, with 16 bases separating them. CDR3 length equals 14 residues. Germline CDR1 is SGHAT and CDR2 is FQNNGV. MiXCR, applied by TCRdb to the RT-PCR reads, yields one record per CDR3 protein. Among more than 550,000 distinct CDR3 sequences listed, 13% to 15% were seen once. The specimen sequenced was memory CD4+ T cells from blood. V and J are TRBV11-2 and TRBJ2-1, with D tentatively TRBD1 or TRBD2 (5 bases each). This sequence originates from a female donor in good health, serving as a healthy control. The CDR3 protein is CASSNGTTGHEQFF. The DNA for the CDR3 is TGTGCCAGCAGCAATGGGACGACCGGCCATGAGCAGTTCTTC.